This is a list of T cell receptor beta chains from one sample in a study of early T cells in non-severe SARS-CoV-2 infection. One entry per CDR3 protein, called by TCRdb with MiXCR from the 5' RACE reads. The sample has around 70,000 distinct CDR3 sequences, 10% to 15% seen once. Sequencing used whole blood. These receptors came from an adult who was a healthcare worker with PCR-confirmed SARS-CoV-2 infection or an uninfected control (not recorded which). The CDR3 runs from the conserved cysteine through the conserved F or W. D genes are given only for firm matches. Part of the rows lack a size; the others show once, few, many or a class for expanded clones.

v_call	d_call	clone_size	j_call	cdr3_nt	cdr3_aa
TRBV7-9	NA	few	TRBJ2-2	TGTGCCAGCAGCGTAGGGGCCGGGAGTAACACCGGGGAGCTGTTTTTT	CASSVGAGSNTGELFF
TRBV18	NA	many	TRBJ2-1	TGTGCCAGCTCACCACAGTACTCCCGCGAGTACAATGAGCAGTTCTTC	CASSPQYSREYNEQFF
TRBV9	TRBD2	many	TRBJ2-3	TGTGCCAGCAGCGCGGGGGGGCACACGACAGATACGCAGTATTTT	CASSAGGHTTDTQYF
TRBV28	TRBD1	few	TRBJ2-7	TGTGCCAGCAGTTTGGGGACAGGGGATAGGGAGCAGTACTTC	CASSLGTGDREQYF
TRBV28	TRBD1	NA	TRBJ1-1	TGTGCCAGCAGTTCCCAGGGGGCCGGTAACACTGAAGCTTTCTTT	CASSSQGAGNTEAFF
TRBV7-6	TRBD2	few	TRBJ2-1	TGTGCCAGCAGCTTAGGCGGGGCGGGAGGGCTAGATAATGAGCAGTTCTTC	CASSLGGAGGLDNEQFF
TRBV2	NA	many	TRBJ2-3	TGTGCCAGCACTATGAAGACGGACCCCACAGATACGCAGTATTTT	CASTMKTDPTDTQYF
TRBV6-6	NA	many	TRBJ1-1	TGTGCCAGCAGTTACTCGAAGTTGGGGGGTTCCATGAACACTGAAGCTTTCTTT	CASSYSKLGGSMNTEAFF
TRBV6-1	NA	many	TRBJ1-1	TGTGCCAGCAGTGAAGCGGGGTACAGGGTGAACACTGAAGCTTTCTTT	CASSEAGYRVNTEAFF
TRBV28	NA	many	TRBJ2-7	TGTGCCAGCAGTTTTGATAGGCGGTACGAGCAGTACTTC	CASSFDRRYEQYF
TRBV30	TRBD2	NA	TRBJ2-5	TGTGCCTGGAGTGTAGGGACTACAGCTGGGGCCCAGTACTTC	CAWSVGTTAGAQYF
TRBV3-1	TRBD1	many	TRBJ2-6	TGTGCCAGCAGCCCAAGGGCAGGGGGTACAGGGGCCAACGTCCTGACTTTC	CASSPRAGGTGANVLTF
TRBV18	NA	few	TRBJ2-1	TGTGCCAGCTCACCAACCCCTCTCAGCTCCTACAATGAGCAGTTCTTC	CASSPTPLSSYNEQFF
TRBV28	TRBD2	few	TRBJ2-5	TGTGCCAGCAGAACCACTAGCGGGGTAGAGACCCAGTACTTC	CASRTTSGVETQYF
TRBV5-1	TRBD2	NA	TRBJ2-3	TGCGCCAGCAGCCCCGGGACTAGTCTCGCAGATACGCAGTATTTT	CASSPGTSLADTQYF
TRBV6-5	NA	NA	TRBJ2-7	TGTGCCAGCAGGCGACAGTTCTACGAGCAGTACTTC	CASRRQFYEQYF
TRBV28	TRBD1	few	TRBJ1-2	TGTGCCAGCAGTTCCCGACAGGGTTACTATGGCTACACCTTC	CASSSRQGYYGYTF
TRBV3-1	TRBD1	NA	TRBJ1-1	TGTGCCAGCAGGGGGACAGGGGCGAACACTGAAGCTTTCTTT	CASRGTGANTEAFF
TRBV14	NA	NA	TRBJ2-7	TGTGCCAGCAGCCAAGATCTTCAGGGCAGCAGAAGGGACGAGCAGTACTTC	CASSQDLQGSRRDEQYF
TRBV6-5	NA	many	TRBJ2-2	TGTGCCAGCAGGGTAACGGGACGAATGACCGGGGAGCTGTTTTTT	CASRVTGRMTGELFF
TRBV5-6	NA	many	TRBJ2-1	TGTGCCAGCAGCTTGTCCTTGTGGAGTACAGATGAGCAGTTCTTC	CASSLSLWSTDEQFF
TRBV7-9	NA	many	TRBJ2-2	TGTGCCAGCAGCTGGCATCCCGGGGAGCTGTTTTTT	CASSWHPGELFF
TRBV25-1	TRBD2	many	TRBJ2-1	TGTGCCAGCGGGGGACTAGCGGGAGCGCTGAGTGAGCAGTTCTTC	CASGGLAGALSEQFF
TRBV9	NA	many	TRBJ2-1	TGTGCCAGCAGCGTCGAAGGACTTAACAATGAGCAGTTCTTC	CASSVEGLNNEQFF
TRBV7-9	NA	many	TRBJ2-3	TGTGCCAGCGAAGAGACAGATACGCAGTATTTT	CASEETDTQYF
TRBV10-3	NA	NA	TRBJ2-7	TGTGCCATCAGTGATAAGTGGGACGAAGACGAGCAGTACTTC	CAISDKWDEDEQYF
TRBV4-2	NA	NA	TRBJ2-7	TGTGCCAGCAGCCAAGATAGCACAGGGCGGGAGCAGTACTTC	CASSQDSTGREQYF
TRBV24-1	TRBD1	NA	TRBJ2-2	TGTGCCACCAGTGATTTGGACAGGGAGAGCGGGGAGCTGTTTTTT	CATSDLDRESGELFF
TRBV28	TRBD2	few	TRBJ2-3	TGTGCCAGCAGTTTATCCGGGGCGGGAGGTGCAGATACGCAGTATTTT	CASSLSGAGGADTQYF
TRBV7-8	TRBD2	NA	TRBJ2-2	TGTGCCAGCAGGACACTAGCGAGGAACACCGGGGAGCTGTTTTTT	CASRTLARNTGELFF
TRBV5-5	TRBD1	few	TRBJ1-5	TGTGCCAGCAGCCCAGGGACAGGGGCCAATCAGCCCCAGCATTTT	CASSPGTGANQPQHF
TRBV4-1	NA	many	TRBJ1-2	TGCGCCAGCAGCCAAGATCTAGGGACGGCGGCTAACTATGGCTACACCTTC	CASSQDLGTAANYGYTF
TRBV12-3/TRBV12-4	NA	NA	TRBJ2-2	TGTGCCAGCAGTCCTCCCTCGCGCACCGGGGAGCTGTTTTTT	CASSPPSRTGELFF
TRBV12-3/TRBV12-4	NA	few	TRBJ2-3	TGTGCCAGCAGCTTCTCCGGGCCTCCACCAGATACGCAGTATTTT	CASSFSGPPPDTQYF
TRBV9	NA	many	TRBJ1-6	TGTGCCAGCAGCGAGGGAAATTCACCCCTCCACTTT	CASSEGNSPLHF
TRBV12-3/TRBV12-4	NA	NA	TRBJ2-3	TGTGCCAGCAGTTTAGATCCGAGGGGGACAGATACGCAGTATTTT	CASSLDPRGTDTQYF
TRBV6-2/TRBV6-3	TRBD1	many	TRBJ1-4	TGTGCCAGCAGTGGGAGCGGGACAGGCTACGAAAAACTGTTTTTT	CASSGSGTGYEKLFF
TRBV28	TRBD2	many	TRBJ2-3	TGTGCCAGCAGTCCCCAGACTAGCGGGAGTGGTCCAGATACGCAGTATTTT	CASSPQTSGSGPDTQYF
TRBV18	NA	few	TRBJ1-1	TGTGCCAGCTCCCCGGGACACCTGAACACTGAAGCTTTCTTT	CASSPGHLNTEAFF
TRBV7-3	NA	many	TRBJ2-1	TGTGCCAGCAGCCGCGGTGCTCAACAGGAGCAGTTCTTC	CASSRGAQQEQFF
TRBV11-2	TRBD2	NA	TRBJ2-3	TGTGCCAGCAGCCTGACTAGCGGGGCAGATACGCAGTATTTT	CASSLTSGADTQYF
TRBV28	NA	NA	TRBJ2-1	TGTGCCAGCAGCGAGGCAGGCCGGCACAATGAGCAGTTCTTC	CASSEAGRHNEQFF